These 21 T cell receptor beta chains share one sample of origin, sequenced in a study of blood T cell repertoires in COVID-19. The table came from immunoSEQ multiplex PCR; TCRdb's copy has only in-frame clones and leaves some out. This sample carries over 150,000 clones, 83% of them seen once, and the ten largest clones take about 12%. The sequencing input was peripheral blood. All receptors come from a woman aged 55-69 years with COVID-19, enrolled during active disease.

V is TRBV21-1 and J is TRBJ1-1; the table names TRBD1, a call not compared with the DNA. TRBV21-1 counts as a pseudogene. The CDR3 totals 17 residues. As DNA, the CDR3 is TGTGCCAGCAGCAAAGGTGACAGGGGAGCGGTCGTCACTGAAGCTTTCTTT. Residues: CASSKGDRGAVVTEAFF.

The chain carries TRBV13 and TRBJ1-1, with 11 bases identical to TRBD1. CDR1 is PRHDT, CDR2 FYEKMQ, per germline (reference sequence). V was pared by 4 bases and J by 5 bases, with 9 bases of the junction left unmatched. The CDR3 spans 16 residues. The CDR3: CASSSGDRGYWTEAFF. The CDR3 DNA reads TGTGCCAGCAGCTCCGGGGACAGGGGGTATTGGACTGAAGCTTTCTTT.

V gene TRBV10-1 combines with J gene TRBJ2-1; 11 nucleotides line up with TRBD2. The J segment lost 9 bases and the V segment lost 4 bases, leaving 8 bases of the junction unmatched. From germline, CDR1 is WNHNN and CDR2 SYGVQD (reference sequence). The CDR3 runs 15 residues. The CDR3 region is CASSGSGRAFGEQFF. In nucleotides, the CDR3 is TGCGCCAGCAGTGGTAGCGGGAGGGCCTTCGGTGAGCAGTTCTTC.

The chain combines TRBV6-5 with TRBJ1-3; tentative D call: TRBD1 (5 bases). From germline, CDR1 is MNHEY and CDR2 SVGAGI. This CDR3 is built from 15 residues. The V and J ends lost 6 bases and 1 base respectively, with 13 bases between them. The DNA for the CDR3 is TGTGCCAGCAGACTTACACGGGGGTCTGGAAACACCATATATTTT. Translated, it gives CASRLTRGSGNTIYF.

The chain employs TRBV7-3 and TRBJ2-2, with 12 bases lining up with TRBD2. Germline V lookup: CDR1 SGHTA, CDR2 FQGTGA. The CDR3 is made up of 16 amino acids. V was pared by 4 bases and J by 4 bases, with 4 bases of the junction left unmatched. Here the CDR3 reads CASSWTSGMTTGELFF. CDR3 in DNA: TGTGCCAGCAGCTGGACTAGCGGGATGACCACCGGGGAGCTGTTTTTT.

The chain recombines TRBV5-1 with TRBJ2-1, with D maybe TRBD1 (5 bases). Between the trimmed V and J ends, which lost 4 bases and 10 bases, there was a span of 15 bases. The CDR3 sequence is 13 residues long. Looked up from germline, CDR1 is SGHRS and CDR2 is YFSETQ. CDR3 in DNA: TGCGCCAGCAGCCATTGGGGCGACGGGGAGCAGTTCTTC. The encoded protein is CASSHWGDGEQFF.

This chain links TRBV27 with TRBJ2-5; TRBD2 matches 12 bases. Germline V gene lookup returns CDR1 MNHEY and CDR2 SMNVEV (reference sequence). Trimming cost V 5 bases and J 4 bases; bases outside gene matches: 14. The CDR3 totals 18 residues. The CDR3 DNA sequence: TGTGCCAGCAGTACACGACTAGCGGGAGAGGGACGCCGAGAGACCCAGTACTTC. This translates into CASSTRLAGEGRRETQYF.

The rearrangement uses TRBV7-3 and TRBJ2-2, with D hard to call. Trimming cost V 1 base and J 6 bases, with 6 bases left between them. CDR1 is SGHTA and CDR2 is FQGTGA in the germline V gene. The CDR3 loop spans 13 amino acids. Here the CDR3 reads CASSLSTAGELFF. For the CDR3, the DNA is TGTGCCAGCAGCTTAAGTACAGCCGGGGAGCTGTTTTTT. Complete variable domain (other parts from reference TRBV7-3 and TRBJ2-2): GAGVSQTPSNKVTEKGKYVELRCDPISGHTALYWYRQSLGQGPEFLIYFQGTGAADDSGLPNDRFFAVRPEGSVSTLKIQRTERGDSAVYLCASSLSTAGELFFGEGSRLTVL.

The chain combines TRBV9 with TRBJ1-2, with 9 bases that match TRBD1. J gave up 6 bases and V 2 bases, and 8 bases lay outside the gene matches. CDR1 and CDR2 (germline): SGDLS, YYNGEE. The CDR3 is made up of 15 amino acids. The chain's CDR3 is CASSVTTGGGNGYTF. The CDR3 DNA is TGTGCCAGCAGCGTGACGACAGGGGGAGGTAATGGCTACACCTTC.

The V call is TRBV3-1 (or the pseudogene TRBV3-2), the J call TRBJ2-1; 11 bases align to TRBD2. Germline V gene sequence: CDR1 LGHDT, CDR2 YNNKEL (reference sequence). After removal of 5 bases from V and 6 bases from J, the junction contained 9 bases not matched to a gene. CDR3 length equals 16 residues. The CDR3: CASSFWSGTSGNEQFF. CDR3 nucleotide sequence: TGTGCCAGCAGCTTTTGGTCCGGGACTAGCGGCAATGAGCAGTTCTTC.

The CDR3 nucleotides are TGTGCCAGCAGTTACTCCGGGACTGGTGGCGGCTACACCTTC. The encoded protein is CASSYSGTGGGYTF. The chain couples TRBV6-5 to TRBJ1-2; tentative D call: TRBD1 (5 bases). The CDR3 loop spans 14 amino acids. Germline V gives CDR1 MNHEY, CDR2 SVGAGI. Trimming stripped 0 bases from V and 8 bases from J, with 13 bases between.

This clone was detected a few times. This chain joins TRBV19 and TRBJ1-1; no firm D call. Germline values: CDR1 LNHDA, CDR2 SQIVND (reference sequence). Trimming removed 0 bases from V and 0 bases from J, with 11 bases in between. This CDR3 has 16 residues. The CDR3 region is CASSIDRRGMNTEAFF. Here the CDR3 DNA reads TGTGCCAGTAGTATAGATCGAAGAGGGATGAACACTGAAGCTTTCTTT. Full variable domain (rest looked up from reference TRBV19 and TRBJ1-1): DGGITQSPKYLFRKEGQNVTLSCEQNLNHDAMYWYRQDPGQGLRLIYYSQIVNDFQKGDIAEGYSVSREKKESFPLTVTSAQKNPTAFYLCASSIDRRGMNTEAFFGQGTRLTVV.

The chain recombines TRBV5-6 with TRBJ1-6; D gene unclear. This CDR3 is built from 14 residues. Trimming removed 4 bases at V and 10 bases at J, with 15 bases between. CDR1 is SGHDT, CDR2 YYEEEE, per germline. CDR3 DNA: TGTGCCAGCAGCAGCCCCAAATTGGGCTCACCCCTCCACTTT. This codes for CASSSPKLGSPLHF. Together with reference TRBV5-6 and TRBJ1-6, the CDR3 gives the full variable domain: DAGVTQSPTHLIKTRGQQVTLRCSPKSGHDTVSWYQQALGQGPQFIFQYYEEEERQRGNFPDRFSGHQFPNYSSELNVNALLLGDSALYLCASSSPKLGSPLHFGNGTRLTVT.

The gene calls are TRBV19 and TRBJ2-2, with D unresolved. V was pared by 1 base and J by 1 base, with 7 bases between. This CDR3 has 15 residues. CDR1 LNHDA and CDR2 SQIVND come from the germline V gene (reference sequence). The CDR3 DNA follows: TGTGCCAGTAGTATAGGTCAGCGGAACACCGGGGAGCTGTTTTTT. Protein: CASSIGQRNTGELFF.

This clone was found a few times. This chain joins TRBV6-6 and TRBJ2-5; the D gene is possibly TRBD1 (6 bases). Germline V lookup: CDR1 MNHNY, CDR2 SVGAGI (reference sequence). V was trimmed by 5 bases and J by 2 bases, leaving 21 bases between them. The CDR3 consists of 17 residues. CDR3 region: CASSLFLSDRSQETQYF. The CDR3 region has the DNA TGTGCCAGCAGTCTCTTTCTCAGCGACAGGTCTCAAGAGACCCAGTACTTC.

The chain combines TRBV14 with TRBJ1-6, with a weak D call TRBD1 (6 bases). The V gene lost 1 base and the J gene lost 8 bases, with 9 bases spanning the gap. The germline V gene encodes CDR1 SGHDN and CDR2 FVKESK. The CDR3 extends over 14 amino acids. CDR3 amino acids: CASSQVTGHSPLHF. The CDR3 DNA follows: TGTGCCAGCAGCCAAGTTACAGGGCATTCACCCCTCCACTTT.

DNA of the CDR3: TGTGCCAGCAGCATTACAGGGGGCCGGGGTGGAGAGACCCAGTACTTC. Translated, it gives CASSITGGRGGETQYF. This rearrangement joins TRBV5-5 to TRBJ2-5; TRBD1 matches 9 bases. The junction had 11 bases not matched to a gene; V was cut back by 4 bases and J by 4 bases. This CDR3 has 16 residues. CDR1 and CDR2 from the germline V gene are SGHKS and YYEKEE (reference sequence).

The chain combines TRBV7-3 with TRBJ2-2, with 7 positions matching TRBD2. CDR3 length: 15 residues. With V trimmed by 5 bases and J by 4 bases, 7 bases remained unmatched. Germline V gives CDR1 SGHTA, CDR2 FQGTGA. The CDR3 DNA sequence: TGTGCCAGCAGCGGGGGAGGGACGGGCACCGGGGAGCTGTTTTTT. This codes for CASSGGGTGTGELFF. Filled out from reference TRBV7-3 and TRBJ2-2, the complete variable domain reads GAGVSQTPSNKVTEKGKYVELRCDPISGHTALYWYRQSLGQGPEFLIYFQGTGAADDSGLPNDRFFAVRPEGSVSTLKIQRTERGDSAVYLCASSGGGTGTGELFFGEGSRLTVL.

This clone occurred once. The rearrangement joins TRBV5-6 to TRBJ1-2; TRBD1 might be the D (5 bases). The V end was cut by 3 bases, the J end by 4 bases, with 22 bases between. CDR1 is SGHDT and CDR2 is YYEEEE in the germline V gene. The CDR3 has 17 residues. The CDR3 region has the DNA TGTGCCAGCAGCTCAGCAGGTCAGGGAAGAAGAAGCTATGGCTACACCTTC. Translating gives CASSSAGQGRRSYGYTF.

The chain links TRBV6-5 to TRBJ1-1; D might be TRBD1 (5 bases). The CDR3 extends over 14 amino acids. Trimming took off 2 bases at V and 3 bases at J, with 10 bases between the two ends. CDR1 and CDR2 (germline): MNHEY, SVGAGI. The CDR3 region is CASSYGAGYTEAFF. CDR3 coding DNA: TGTGCCAGCAGTTACGGGGCAGGCTACACTGAAGCTTTCTTT.

This chain connects TRBV5-4 to TRBJ1-1; 9 bases fit TRBD1. CDR1 is SGHNT and CDR2 is YYREEE in the germline V gene (reference sequence). The J segment lost 1 base and the V segment lost 4 bases, leaving 11 bases of the junction unmatched. This CDR3 is 17 amino acids long. The CDR3 protein is CASSPAGQGRKNTEAFF. The DNA of the CDR3 is TGTGCCAGCAGCCCCGCGGGACAGGGTAGAAAGAACACTGAAGCTTTCTTT.